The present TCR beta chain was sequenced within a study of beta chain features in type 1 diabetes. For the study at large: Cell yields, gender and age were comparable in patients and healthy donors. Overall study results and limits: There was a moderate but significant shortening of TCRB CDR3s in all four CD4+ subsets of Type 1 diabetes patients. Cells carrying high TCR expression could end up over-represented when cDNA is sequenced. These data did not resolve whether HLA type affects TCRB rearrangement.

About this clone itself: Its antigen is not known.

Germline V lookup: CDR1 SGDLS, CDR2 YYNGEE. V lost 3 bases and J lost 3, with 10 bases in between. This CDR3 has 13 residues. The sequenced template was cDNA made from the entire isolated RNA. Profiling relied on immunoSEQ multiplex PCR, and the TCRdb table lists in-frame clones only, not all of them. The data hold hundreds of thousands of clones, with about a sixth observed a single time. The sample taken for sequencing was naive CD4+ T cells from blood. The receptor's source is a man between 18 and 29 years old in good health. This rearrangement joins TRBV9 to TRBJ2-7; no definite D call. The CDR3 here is CASSGGRNYEQYF. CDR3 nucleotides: TGTGCCAGCAGCGGGGGTCGAAACTACGAGCAGTACTTC.